This T cell receptor (beta chain) was found in a study of blood T cell repertoires in COVID-19. Study at large: From the United States, Italy and Spain came samples of acute and convalescent COVID-19. From T cells, B-cell-depleted T cells, or PBMCs came the material, which was cDNA or gDNA.

The data were produced by immunoSEQ multiplex PCR, yet TCRdb's version contains in-frame clones alone and is incomplete. The profile shows approximately 290,000 clones, roughly 91% of them singletons. The CDR3 runs to 13 residues. Germline V gene sequence: CDR1 LNHNV, CDR2 YYDKDF (reference sequence). V lost 9 bases, J lost 5 bases, and 15 bases lay in between. Sequencing was carried out using peripheral blood. The receptor was derived from a woman aged 25-40 years with COVID-19, enrolled during active disease. The chain is built from TRBV15 and TRBJ2-3; D is perhaps TRBD1 (6 bases). CDR3 region: CATSLNREDTQYF. The CDR3 region has the DNA TGTGCCACTAGCCTAAACAGGGAAGATACGCAGTATTTT.